The text below deals with one T cell receptor beta chain. Its antigen is as yet unknown. This table comes from immunoSEQ multiplex PCR, and its TCRdb copy is limited to in-frame clones, with some not included. The table has about 130,000 clones, 85% to 95% seen once. These data come from a study of OX40 agonist ivuxolimab in advanced cancers. Study-level background: Ivuxolimab is an agonistic anti-OX40 (CD134) antibody, and patients were treated with it.

CDR1 and CDR2 (germline): SGHAT, FQNNGV. The CDR3 consists of 15 residues. V lost 0 bases to trimming and J lost 0 bases, with 8 bases between them. The study, taken as a whole, reports: There was clonal expansion of CD4+ and CD8+ blood T cells by week 6 at 0.1 to 3.0 mg/kg.

Sequenced here: CD4+ or CD8+ T cells sorted from blood, sampled in a trial of the OX40 agonist ivuxolimab. This clonotype was obtained from an adult with an advanced solid tumor such as melanoma, head and neck, liver or kidney cancer. The rearrangement links TRBV11-2 to TRBJ1-2; D is ambiguous. The CDR3 DNA follows: TGTGCCAGCAGCTTAGAACCCAGTTCTAACTATGGCTACACCTTC. The encoded protein is CASSLEPSSNYGYTF.